This is a list of T cell receptor beta chains from one sample in a study of blood T cell repertoires in COVID-19. The method was immunoSEQ multiplex PCR; TCRdb's version includes in-frame clones alone and lacks a portion of them. The sample holds fewer than 180,000 clones, around 85% seen once. Input material: peripheral blood. The receptors come from a man aged 65-85 years with acute or convalescent COVID-19. Each CDR3 is given with its conserved first and last residue. The D gene is left open where the match is weak. Expanded clones get a size class; other rows say once, few or many, or leave the size out.

clone_size: NA
v_call: TRBV7-9
d_call: NA
cdr3_aa: CASSLGAGGRVYEQYF

clone_size: few
v_call: TRBV6-5
d_call: NA
cdr3_aa: CASITGLGYSPLHF

clone_size: NA
v_call: TRBV2
d_call: NA
cdr3_aa: CASSVFRDSYQPQHF

clone_size: NA
v_call: TRBV5-8
d_call: NA
cdr3_aa: CASSLTVVGYTF

clone_size: NA
v_call: TRBV27
d_call: NA
cdr3_aa: CASSRQGLYEQYF

clone_size: few
v_call: TRBV3-1/TRBV3-2
d_call: TRBD2
cdr3_aa: CASSPFRVAGAIEQFF

clone_size: NA
v_call: TRBV19
d_call: TRBD1
cdr3_aa: CASSITGDYGYTF

clone_size: NA
v_call: TRBV28
d_call: NA
cdr3_aa: CASSPSLTEAFF

clone_size: NA
v_call: TRBV27
d_call: NA
cdr3_aa: CASPGQGCQPQHF

clone_size: NA
v_call: TRBV21-1
d_call: NA
cdr3_aa: CAGGRERTYEQYF

clone_size: once
v_call: TRBV7-9
d_call: TRBD2
cdr3_aa: CASSVGGVSTDTQYF

clone_size: NA
v_call: TRBV13
d_call: TRBD2
cdr3_aa: CASSLGLAGDHTGELFF

clone_size: NA
v_call: TRBV24-1
d_call: NA
cdr3_aa: CATAVGFSTDTQYF

clone_size: NA
v_call: TRBV27
d_call: TRBD2
cdr3_aa: CASSLKEREAYEQYF

clone_size: NA
v_call: TRBV15
d_call: NA
cdr3_aa: CATKRPPYNEQFF

clone_size: NA
v_call: TRBV7-2
d_call: TRBD2
cdr3_aa: CASSQGLADSYEQYF

clone_size: NA
v_call: TRBV6-2/TRBV6-3
d_call: NA
cdr3_aa: CASSYSLSARGVRETQYF

clone_size: NA
v_call: TRBV6-2/TRBV6-3
d_call: NA
cdr3_aa: CASSYRGATNEKLFF

clone_size: NA
v_call: TRBV11-2
d_call: NA
cdr3_aa: CASSLGPRSSYEQYF

clone_size: NA
v_call: TRBV11-2
d_call: TRBD2
cdr3_aa: CASSLGGSGNSYEQYF

clone_size: few
v_call: TRBV7-9
d_call: TRBD2
cdr3_aa: CASRPMGTSADNEQFF

clone_size: NA
v_call: TRBV27
d_call: TRBD1
cdr3_aa: CASSPEGQAYNEQFF

clone_size: NA
v_call: TRBV5-1
d_call: TRBD1
cdr3_aa: CASSIRDSNTEAFF

clone_size: once
v_call: TRBV6-1
d_call: NA
cdr3_aa: CASSEWGRNTEAFF

clone_size: once
v_call: TRBV28
d_call: TRBD2
cdr3_aa: CASSGSGSHETQYF

clone_size: NA
v_call: TRBV6-7
d_call: NA
cdr3_aa: CASSYHPQGREQYF

clone_size: NA
v_call: TRBV28
d_call: NA
cdr3_aa: CASSVNRNTEAFF

clone_size: NA
v_call: TRBV5-1
d_call: NA
cdr3_aa: CASSFGVRGTEAFF

clone_size: NA
v_call: TRBV19
d_call: TRBD2
cdr3_aa: CASSIGPGLTPANEQFF

clone_size: NA
v_call: TRBV7-9
d_call: NA
cdr3_aa: CASSFPRSSSYNSPLHF

clone_size: once
v_call: TRBV7-2
d_call: NA
cdr3_aa: CASSLERITGELFF